Listed below are T cell receptor beta chains from one sample, sequenced in a study of blood T cell repertoires in COVID-19. The repertoire was sequenced with immunoSEQ multiplex PCR; TCRdb's copy has only in-frame clones and lacks some. Here the sample spans about 140,000 clones, about 80% being singletons. The specimen sequenced was peripheral blood. The receptors come from a human donor in a cohort sampled during active COVID-19. Both conserved end residues are trimmed from each CDR3.

>TRBV20-1
SASGGRGNIQY
>TRBV24-1
ATSDSRLASNEQF
>TRBV11-2
ASSFRSARLAGDTQY
>TRBV29-1
SVEDLGWQGETDTQY
>TRBV20-1
SASAGGPYSNQPQH
>TRBV15
ATSRGRGPLTGELF
>TRBV5-1
ASSLARGQDNEQF
>TRBV18
ASSPLAVGYNEQF
>TRBV5-6
ASSLAGGLNSPLH
>TRBV6-5
ASTRASSNTGELF
>TRBV5-1
ASSPGEQVRNEKLF
>TRBV6-6
ASTRGGPGELF
>TRBV5-1
ASRVWGQINEKLF
>TRBV15
ATSRDLAGDEQF
>TRBV12-3/TRBV12-4
ASSGWEEKLF
>TRBV3-1/TRBV3-2
ASSRTGDNQPQH
>TRBV3-1/TRBV3-2
ASSQEAGGGEQY
>TRBV19
ASSLIAGGVHEQF
>TRBV6-5
ASIKMTGDYGYT
>TRBV7-2
ASSLAGGHSPLH
>TRBV7-8
ASSLRDRTNQPQH
>TRBV5-4
ASSSGTGVPLGRLF
>TRBV29-1
SPMYGVDTQY
>TRBV11-3
ASSASGRGEQF
>TRBV15
ATSRLRQGWDQPQH
>TRBV10-3
AIRGQGKSGYGYT
>TRBV5-1
ASSEQGQNTGELF
>TRBV3-1/TRBV3-2
ASSQGLAGGAEQF
>TRBV30
AWSVAGRGYT
>TRBV6-2/TRBV6-3
ASSTGGPGYT
>TRBV7-9
ASSPGLAGANEQF
>TRBV6-2/TRBV6-3
ASSTLRGAFYNEQF
>TRBV7-9
ASSLWGQFCLYGYT